Following are 24 T cell receptor beta chains from one sample sequenced in a study of graft-versus-host responses after intestinal transplantation. Some clones are missing from TCRdb's copy, which holds only in-frame ones; the method was immunoSEQ multiplex PCR. The sample lists more than 20,000 clones, around four fifths occurring once. Material: PBMCs, obtained roughly 29 days after intestinal transplant. These receptors came from a human patient who received an intestinal transplant, so some T cells may come from the graft donor.

This clone was counted a single time. The chain is built from TRBV21-1 and TRBJ2-7; TRBD1 is taken as the D call from the table, unchecked against the DNA. TRBV21-1 is a listed pseudogene. The CDR3 consists of 16 residues. The CDR3 spells CASSKNVHRTFYEQYF. The CDR3 DNA sequence: TGTGCCAGCAGCAAAAATGTCCACAGAACCTTCTACGAGCAGTACTTC.

This chain links TRBV5-1 with TRBJ2-2; no clear D. The germline V and J ends were trimmed by 4 bases and 4 bases, with 14 bases remaining between them. The germline gives CDR1 SGHRS, CDR2 YFSETQ. The CDR3 is 15 amino acids. The DNA for the CDR3 is TGCGCCAGCAGCCCCAGAACACCGAGCACCGGGGAGCTGTTTTTT. Protein sequence: CASSPRTPSTGELFF.

The rearrangement uses TRBV5-1 and TRBJ1-5; D is possibly TRBD1 (6 bases). The CDR3 is 14 amino acids. The V gene's germline CDR1 is SGHRS and CDR2 YFSETQ. V lost 7 bases and J lost 4, with 15 bases in between. In DNA, the CDR3 is TGCGCCAGCGGCCTAGGGACACTTAATCAGCCCCAGCATTTT. Amino acid sequence: CASGLGTLNQPQHF.

The chain carries TRBV7-6 and TRBJ1-1, with D perhaps matching TRBD1 (6 bases). Germline V gene data show CDR1 as SGHVS and CDR2 as FNYEAQ. The CDR3 sequence is 14 residues long. The V end was cut by 5 bases, the J end by 4 bases, with 14 bases between. CDR3 region: CASSPEGQFTEAFF. The CDR3 DNA reads as TGTGCCAGCAGCCCCGAAGGACAGTTCACTGAAGCTTTCTTT.

V gene TRBV27 combines with J gene TRBJ2-7; TRBD2 matches 11 bases. CDR1 is MNHEY, CDR2 SMNVEV, per germline (reference sequence). This CDR3 has 16 amino acids. J lost 2 bases, V lost 7 bases, and 10 bases had no gene match. CDR3 region: CASMWGGTSGPYEQYF. CDR3 nucleotide sequence: TGTGCCAGCATGTGGGGAGGGACTAGCGGTCCCTACGAGCAGTACTTC.

The chain combines TRBV10-3 with TRBJ1-1; the D gene is possibly TRBD1 (6 bases). The CDR3 sequence is 13 residues long. Per the germline V gene, CDR1 is ENHRY and CDR2 is SYGVKD. Trimming took 10 bases from V and 0 from J, leaving 12 bases between them. CDR3 sequence: CATAGHLNTEAFF. The CDR3 DNA follows: TGTGCCACCGCGGGACACCTGAACACTGAAGCTTTCTTT.

The genes are TRBV5-1 and TRBJ2-5, with D perhaps matching TRBD2 (7 bases). Germline CDR1 and CDR2: SGHRS and YFSETQ. Trimming cost V 0 bases and J 5 bases, with 14 bases left between them. The CDR3 spans 15 residues. Here the CDR3 DNA reads TGCGCCAGCAGCTTGGGTCTCGGGGGGCGGGAGACCCAGTACTTC. Encoded protein: CASSLGLGGRETQYF.

The chain employs TRBV7-3 and TRBJ2-3, with TRBD1 matching over 7 bases. This CDR3 contains 14 residues. Germline values: CDR1 SGHTA, CDR2 FQGTGA. Trimming at V came to 5 bases and at J to 1 base, leaving 3 bases not matched to a gene. CDR3 nucleotides: TGTGCCAGCAGCGTTGACAGGGGCACAGATACGCAGTATTTT. Its translation is CASSVDRGTDTQYF.

The chain uses TRBV6-5 and TRBJ2-5, with D tentatively TRBD1 or TRBD2 (6 bases each). V lost 7 bases and J 1 base, leaving 10 bases between the germline ends. CDR3 length: 13 amino acids. Germline CDR1 and CDR2: MNHEY and SVGAGI. The CDR3 protein is CASTTGAQETQYF. DNA for the CDR3: TGTGCCAGCACTACGGGGGCCCAAGAGACCCAGTACTTC.

V and J are TRBV7-2 and TRBJ1-2; D possibly corresponds to TRBD1 (5 bases). V lost 5 bases and J lost 3, with 16 bases in between. Germline lookup yields CDR1 SGHTA and CDR2 FQGNSA. The CDR3 totals 15 residues. CDR3 region: CASSKLQEGDYGYTF. CDR3 DNA: TGTGCCAGCAGCAAATTACAGGAGGGAGACTATGGCTACACCTTC.

The V call is TRBV5-1, the J call TRBJ2-5; D is unclear. The CDR3 spans 14 residues. V dropped 0 bases and J dropped 2 bases, with 8 bases sitting between them. In germline, CDR1 is SGHRS, CDR2 YFSETQ. CDR3 protein: CASSLVQSQETQYF. The CDR3 DNA reads as TGCGCCAGCAGCTTGGTTCAATCTCAAGAGACCCAGTACTTC.

This chain connects TRBV15 to TRBJ2-7; TRBD2 matches at 9 bases. The germline gives CDR1 LNHNV, CDR2 YYDKDF (reference sequence). J was trimmed by 3 bases and V by 6 bases; bases with no gene match: 6. There are 14 residues in the CDR3. CDR3 nucleotides: TGTGCCACCAGGGAGAGCGGGGGGAACTACGAGCAGTACTTC. The encoded protein is CATRESGGNYEQYF.

The chain has TRBV6-5 and TRBJ2-2; TRBD1 agrees at 8 bases. Per the germline V gene, CDR1 is MNHEY and CDR2 is SVGAGI. V lost 2 bases, J lost 6 bases, and 8 bases stayed unmatched. CDR3 length: 16 amino acids. The CDR3: CASSYDGDRPPGELFF. Written as DNA, the CDR3 is TGTGCCAGCAGTTACGATGGGGACAGGCCTCCCGGGGAGCTGTTTTTT.

The V gene is TRBV28, the J gene TRBJ1-5; 8 bases line up with TRBD1. The junction had 7 bases not matched to a gene; V was cut back by 5 bases and J by 7 bases. Per germline, CDR1 MDHEN and CDR2 SYDVKM. This CDR3 has 14 amino acids. The CDR3 is CASSLDRGDQPQHF. The CDR3 DNA follows: TGTGCCAGCAGTCTAGACAGGGGAGACCAGCCCCAGCATTTT. Using reference TRBV28 and TRBJ1-5 for the parts outside the CDR3, the full variable domain is DVKVTQSSRYLVKRTGEKVFLECVQDMDHENMFWYRQDPGLGLRLIYFSYDVKMKEKGDIPEGYSVSREKKERFSLILESASTNQTSMYLCASSLDRGDQPQHFGDGTRLSIL.

The rearrangement links TRBV28 to TRBJ1-1; no reliable D call. The length of the CDR3 is 14 residues. Between the trimmed V and J ends, which lost 6 bases and 3 bases, there was a span of 14 bases. Per germline, CDR1 MDHEN and CDR2 SYDVKM. CDR3 sequence reads: CASRHGGPDTEAFF. The CDR3, as DNA: TGTGCCAGCAGACACGGCGGCCCTGACACTGAAGCTTTCTTT.

CDR3 DNA: TGTGCCAGCAGCCCATACTACGAGCAGTACTTC. It yields the protein CASSPYYEQYF. J is TRBJ2-7 and V is TRBV6-1; D call uncertain. V was trimmed by 6 bases and J by 3 bases, leaving 6 bases between them. This CDR3 is built from 11 residues. Looked up from germline, CDR1 is MNHNS and CDR2 is SASEGT.

The rearrangement links TRBV11-2 to TRBJ2-4; D call uncertain. V lost 0 bases and J 1 base, leaving 4 bases between the germline ends. Per the germline V gene, CDR1 is SGHAT and CDR2 is FQNNGV. This CDR3 has 14 amino acids. DNA of the CDR3: TGTGCCAGCAGCTTAGAAAGCGCCAAAAACATTCAGTACTTC. Its translation is CASSLESAKNIQYF.

The V call is TRBV12-2, the J call TRBJ2-7; TRBD1 is taken as the D call from the table, unchecked against the DNA. TRBV12-2 is recorded as a pseudogene. The CDR3 consists of 13 residues. The CDR3 DNA is TGTGCAAGTCGCCGGAGACAGGTTTACGAGCAGTACTTC. As protein: CASRRRQVYEQYF.

In this sample, this clone turned up once. CDR3 residues: CASSSSPGQGNYGYTF. CDR3 bases: TGTGCCAGCAGCTCTTCCCCGGGACAGGGAAACTATGGCTACACCTTC. The rearrangement joins TRBV7-9 to TRBJ1-2; TRBD1 matches at 9 bases. Germline V gene data show CDR1 as SEHNR and CDR2 as FQNEAQ (reference sequence). V shed 4 bases and J 2 bases; nucleotides not matched to a gene: 8. The CDR3 sequence is 16 residues long.

The chain links TRBV19 to TRBJ1-2; D is ambiguous. Germline values: CDR1 LNHDA, CDR2 SQIVND (reference sequence). The CDR3 runs 14 residues. Trimming cost V 5 bases and J 0 bases, with 10 bases left between them. CDR3 amino acids: CASSVGRANYGYTF. The CDR3 nucleotides read TGTGCCAGTAGTGTCGGCAGAGCTAACTATGGCTACACCTTC.

The chain recombines TRBV5-4 with TRBJ2-7; D is perhaps TRBD2 (5 bases). The ends were cut back, 4 bases at V and 3 bases at J, with 11 bases in the middle. Germline V gene lookup returns CDR1 SGHNT and CDR2 YYREEE (reference sequence). This CDR3 has 13 amino acids. CDR3 amino acids: CASSGGSGYEQYF. CDR3 coding DNA: TGTGCCAGCAGCGGAGGTTCGGGCTACGAGCAGTACTTC.

The chain recombines TRBV5-1 with TRBJ2-1, with 11 bases matching TRBD2. The V gene's germline CDR1 is SGHRS and CDR2 YFSETQ. Trimming at V came to 4 bases and at J to 5 bases, leaving 8 bases not matched to a gene. There are 16 residues in the CDR3. CDR3 in amino acids: CASSLTSGNGNNEQFF. In DNA form, the CDR3 reads TGCGCCAGCAGCCTGACTAGCGGGAATGGGAACAATGAGCAGTTCTTC.

The rearrangement joins TRBV6-6 to TRBJ2-3; 11 positions agree with TRBD1. The trim removed 6 bases at V and 4 bases at J, leaving 6 bases unmatched. In germline, CDR1 is MNHNY, CDR2 SVGAGI (reference sequence). CDR3 length: 15 residues. The CDR3 bases are TGTGCCAGCAGCTGGACAGGGGGCAAGGCAGATACGCAGTATTTT. Amino acid sequence: CASSWTGGKADTQYF.

V and J are TRBV6-6 and TRBJ2-7; a weak D match, TRBD1 (6 bases). With 4 bases removed from V and 7 bases from J, the gap between germline ends came to 8 bases. This CDR3 has 11 amino acids. Germline V gene lookup returns CDR1 MNHNY and CDR2 SVGAGI (reference sequence). The CDR3, as DNA: TGTGCCAGCAGTTTCCAGGGGGAGCAGTACTTC. Its translation: CASSFQGEQYF.